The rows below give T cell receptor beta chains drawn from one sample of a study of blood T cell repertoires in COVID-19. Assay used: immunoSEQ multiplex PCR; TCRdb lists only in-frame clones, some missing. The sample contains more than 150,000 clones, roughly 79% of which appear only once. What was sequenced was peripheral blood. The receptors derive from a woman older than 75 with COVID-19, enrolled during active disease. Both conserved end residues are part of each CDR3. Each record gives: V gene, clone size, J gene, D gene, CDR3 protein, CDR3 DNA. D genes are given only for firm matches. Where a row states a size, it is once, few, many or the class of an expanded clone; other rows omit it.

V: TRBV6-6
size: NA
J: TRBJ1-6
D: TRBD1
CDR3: CASSGRDRGNSPLHF
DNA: TGTGCCAGCAGTGGCCGCGACAGGGGGAATTCACCCCTCCACTTT

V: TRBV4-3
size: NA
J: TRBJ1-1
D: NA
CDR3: CASSPWEGESTEAFF
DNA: TGCGCCAGCAGCCCCTGGGAGGGGGAGAGTACTGAAGCTTTCTTT

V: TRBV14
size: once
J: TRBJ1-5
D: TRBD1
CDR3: CASSPDRDRLLSNQPQHF
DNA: TGTGCCAGCAGCCCCGACCGGGACAGACTTCTTAGCAATCAGCCCCAGCATTTT

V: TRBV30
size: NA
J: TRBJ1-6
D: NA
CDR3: CAWSTGQDNSPLHF
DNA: TGTGCCTGGTCAACAGGGCAAGACAATTCACCCCTCCACTTT

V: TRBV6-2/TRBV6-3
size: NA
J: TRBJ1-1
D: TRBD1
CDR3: CASSWRGRPAFF
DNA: TGTGCCAGCAGTTGGAGGGGGCGCCCAGCTTTCTTT

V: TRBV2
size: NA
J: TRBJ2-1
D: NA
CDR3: CASSDPPGEQFF
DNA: TGTGCCAGCAGTGACCCTCCGGGTGAGCAGTTCTTC

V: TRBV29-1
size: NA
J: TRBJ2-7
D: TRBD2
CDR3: CSVEGGLAGDDEQYF
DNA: TGCAGCGTTGAAGGTGGGCTAGCGGGGGACGACGAGCAGTACTTC

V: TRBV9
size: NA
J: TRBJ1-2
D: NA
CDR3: CASSVQGLSNGYTF
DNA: TGTGCCAGCAGCGTACAGGGGTTAAGCAATGGCTACACCTTC

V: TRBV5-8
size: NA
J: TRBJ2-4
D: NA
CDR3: CASSDTDYQLAKNIQYF
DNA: TGTGCCAGCAGCGATACGGACTACCAACTAGCCAAAAACATTCAGTACTTC

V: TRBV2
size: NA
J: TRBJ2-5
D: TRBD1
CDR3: CASRVDRGLQETQYF
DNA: TGTGCCAGCAGAGTTGACAGGGGGCTCCAAGAGACCCAGTACTTC

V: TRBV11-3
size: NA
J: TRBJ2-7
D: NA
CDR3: CASSSSLSYEQYF
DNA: TGTGCCAGCAGCTCCTCACTCTCCTACGAGCAGTACTTC

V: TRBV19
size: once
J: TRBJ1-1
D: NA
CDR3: CASSPPLLRGGMNTEAFF
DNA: TGTGCCAGTAGTCCCCCCCTTTTGAGGGGAGGAATGAACACTGAAGCTTTCTTT

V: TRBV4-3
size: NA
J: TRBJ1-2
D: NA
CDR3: CASSHDGGYGYTF
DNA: TGCGCCAGCAGCCATGATGGAGGCTATGGCTACACCTTC

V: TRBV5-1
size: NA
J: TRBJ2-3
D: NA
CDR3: CASSLGQTDTQYF
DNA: TGCGCCAGCAGCTTGGGGCAGACAGATACGCAGTATTTT

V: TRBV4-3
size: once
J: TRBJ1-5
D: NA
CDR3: CASSRDRDQPQHF
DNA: TGCGCCAGCAGCCGCGACAGAGATCAGCCCCAGCATTTT

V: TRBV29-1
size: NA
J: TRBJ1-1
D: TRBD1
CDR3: CSAALDRDTEAFF
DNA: TGCAGCGCCGCCTTGGACAGGGACACTGAAGCTTTCTTT

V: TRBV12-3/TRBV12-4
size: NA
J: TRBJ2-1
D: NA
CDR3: CASSYINEQFF
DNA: TGTGCCAGCAGTTACATCAATGAGCAGTTCTTC

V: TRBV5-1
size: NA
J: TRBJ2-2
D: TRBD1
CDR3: CASSWTGTGDTGELFF
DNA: TGCGCCAGCAGCTGGACCGGGACAGGGGACACCGGGGAGCTGTTTTTT

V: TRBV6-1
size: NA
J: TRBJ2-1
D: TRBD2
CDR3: CASSGTSGREGSYNEQFF
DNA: TGTGCCAGCAGTGGGACTAGCGGGAGGGAGGGGTCCTACAATGAGCAGTTCTTC

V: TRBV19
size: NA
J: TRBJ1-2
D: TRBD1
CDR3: CASSPRGNALYGYTF
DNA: TGTGCCAGTAGTCCCAGGGGGAACGCCCTCTATGGCTACACCTTC

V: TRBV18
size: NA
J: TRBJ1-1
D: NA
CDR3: CASSPSPTMNTEAFF
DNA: TGTGCCAGCTCACCTTCCCCGACAATGAACACTGAAGCTTTCTTT

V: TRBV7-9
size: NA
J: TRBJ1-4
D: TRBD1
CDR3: CASSNRDRGYEKLFF
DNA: TGTGCCAGCAGCAACCGGGACAGGGGATACGAAAAACTGTTTTTT

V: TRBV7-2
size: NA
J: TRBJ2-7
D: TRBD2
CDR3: CASSLGLAGGSHEQYF
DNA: TGTGCCAGCAGCTTAGGACTAGCGGGAGGATCCCACGAGCAGTACTTC

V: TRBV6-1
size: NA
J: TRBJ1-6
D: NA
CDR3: CASSEFRISYNSPLHF
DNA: TGTGCCAGCAGTGAATTCAGGATCTCCTATAATTCACCCCTCCACTTT

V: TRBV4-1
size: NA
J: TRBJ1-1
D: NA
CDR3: CASSQAGGGPGTEAFF
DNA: TGCGCCAGCAGCCAAGCCGGGGGGGGACCAGGCACTGAAGCTTTCTTT

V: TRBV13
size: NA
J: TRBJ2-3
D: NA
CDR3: CASSGRDTGPDTQYF
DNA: TGTGCCAGCAGCGGCCGGGACACGGGACCAGATACGCAGTATTTT

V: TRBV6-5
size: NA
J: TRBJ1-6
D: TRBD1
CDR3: CASSRQGASNSPLHF
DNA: TGTGCCAGCAGCCGACAGGGGGCATCTAATTCACCCCTCCACTTT

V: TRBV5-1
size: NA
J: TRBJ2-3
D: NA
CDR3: CASSSVTGTSTDTQYF
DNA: TGCGCCAGCAGCTCGGTGACCGGGACTAGCACAGATACGCAGTATTTT